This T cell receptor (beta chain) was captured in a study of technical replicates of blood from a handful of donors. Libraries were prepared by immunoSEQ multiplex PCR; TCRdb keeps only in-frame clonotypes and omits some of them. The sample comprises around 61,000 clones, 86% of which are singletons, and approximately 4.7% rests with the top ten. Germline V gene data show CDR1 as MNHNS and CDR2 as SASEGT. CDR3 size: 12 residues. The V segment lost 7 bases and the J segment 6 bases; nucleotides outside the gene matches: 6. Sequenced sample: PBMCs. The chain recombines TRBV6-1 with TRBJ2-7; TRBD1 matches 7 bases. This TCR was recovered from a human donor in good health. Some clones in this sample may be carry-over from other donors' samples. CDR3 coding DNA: TGTGCCAGCATTGGACAGGTTCGCGAGCAGTACTTC. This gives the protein CASIGQVREQYF.